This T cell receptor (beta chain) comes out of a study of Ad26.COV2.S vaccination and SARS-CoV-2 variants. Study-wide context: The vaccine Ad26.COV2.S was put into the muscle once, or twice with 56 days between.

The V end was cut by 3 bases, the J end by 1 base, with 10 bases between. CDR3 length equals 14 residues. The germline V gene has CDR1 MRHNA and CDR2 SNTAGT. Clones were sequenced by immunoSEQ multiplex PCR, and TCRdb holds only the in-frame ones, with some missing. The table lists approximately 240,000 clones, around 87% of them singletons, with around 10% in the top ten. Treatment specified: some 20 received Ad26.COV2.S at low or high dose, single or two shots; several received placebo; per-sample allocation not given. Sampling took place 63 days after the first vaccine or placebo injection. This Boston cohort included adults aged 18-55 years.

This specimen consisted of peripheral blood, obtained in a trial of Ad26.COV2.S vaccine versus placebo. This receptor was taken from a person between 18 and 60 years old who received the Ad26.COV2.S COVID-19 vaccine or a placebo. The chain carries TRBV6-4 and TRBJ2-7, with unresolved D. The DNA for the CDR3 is TGTGCCAGCAGTGAAAGGCCTCCGTCCTACGAGCAGTACTTC. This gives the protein CASSERPPSYEQYF.